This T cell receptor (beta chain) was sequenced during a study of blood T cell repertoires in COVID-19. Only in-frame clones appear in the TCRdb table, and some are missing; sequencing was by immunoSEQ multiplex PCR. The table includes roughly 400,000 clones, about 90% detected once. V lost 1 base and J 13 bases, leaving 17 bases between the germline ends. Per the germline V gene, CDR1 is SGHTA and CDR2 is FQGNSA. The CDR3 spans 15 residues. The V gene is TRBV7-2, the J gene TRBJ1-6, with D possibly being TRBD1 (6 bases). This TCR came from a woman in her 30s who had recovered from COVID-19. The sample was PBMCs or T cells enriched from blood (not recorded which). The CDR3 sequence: CASSLDQTGQAPLHF. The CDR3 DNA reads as TGTGCCAGCAGCTTAGATCAAACAGGGCAGGCGCCCCTCCACTTT. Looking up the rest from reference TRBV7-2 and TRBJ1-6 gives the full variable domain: GAGVSQSPSNKVTEKGKDVELRCDPISGHTALYWYRQSLGQGLEFLIYFQGNSAPDKSGLPSDRFSAERTGGSVSTLTIQRTQQEDSAVYLCASSLDQTGQAPLHFGNGTRLTVT.